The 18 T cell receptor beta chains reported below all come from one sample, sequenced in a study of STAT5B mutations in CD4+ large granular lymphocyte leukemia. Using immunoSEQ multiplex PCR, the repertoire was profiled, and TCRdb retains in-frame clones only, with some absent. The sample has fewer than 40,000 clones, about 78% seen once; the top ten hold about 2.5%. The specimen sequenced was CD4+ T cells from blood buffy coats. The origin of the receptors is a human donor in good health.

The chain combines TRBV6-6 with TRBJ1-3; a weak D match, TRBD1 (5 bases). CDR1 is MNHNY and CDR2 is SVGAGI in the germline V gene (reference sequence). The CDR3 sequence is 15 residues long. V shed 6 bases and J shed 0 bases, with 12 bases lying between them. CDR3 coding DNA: TGTGCCAGCAGCGACAGCTTCTCCTCTGGAAACACCATATATTTT. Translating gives CASSDSFSSGNTIYF.

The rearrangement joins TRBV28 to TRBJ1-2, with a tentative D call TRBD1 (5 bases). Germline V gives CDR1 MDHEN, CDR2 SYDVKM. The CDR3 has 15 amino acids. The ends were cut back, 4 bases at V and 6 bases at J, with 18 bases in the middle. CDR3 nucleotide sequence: TGTGCCAGCAGTTCGCCCGGGGCAGTAGGTGATGGCTACACCTTC. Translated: CASSSPGAVGDGYTF.

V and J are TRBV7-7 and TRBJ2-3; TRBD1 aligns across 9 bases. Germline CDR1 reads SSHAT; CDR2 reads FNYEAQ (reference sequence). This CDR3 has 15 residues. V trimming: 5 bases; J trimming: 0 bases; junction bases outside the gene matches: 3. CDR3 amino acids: CASSPGTGSTDTQYF. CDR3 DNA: TGTGCCAGCAGCCCCGGGACAGGGAGCACAGATACGCAGTATTTT.

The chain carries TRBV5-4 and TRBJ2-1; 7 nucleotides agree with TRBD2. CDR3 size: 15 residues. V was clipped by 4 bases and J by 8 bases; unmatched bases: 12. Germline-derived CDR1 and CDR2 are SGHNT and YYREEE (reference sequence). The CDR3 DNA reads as TGTGCCAGCAGCGGGGAGGGCCGTACAACCGATGAGCAGTTCTTC. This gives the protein CASSGEGRTTDEQFF.

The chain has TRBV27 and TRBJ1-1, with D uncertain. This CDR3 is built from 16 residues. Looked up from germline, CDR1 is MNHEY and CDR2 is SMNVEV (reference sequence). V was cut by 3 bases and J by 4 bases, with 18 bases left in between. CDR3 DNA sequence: TGTGCCAGCAGTTTGGGTAGGACGCGGGTGAGCACTGAAGCTTTCTTT. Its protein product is CASSLGRTRVSTEAFF.

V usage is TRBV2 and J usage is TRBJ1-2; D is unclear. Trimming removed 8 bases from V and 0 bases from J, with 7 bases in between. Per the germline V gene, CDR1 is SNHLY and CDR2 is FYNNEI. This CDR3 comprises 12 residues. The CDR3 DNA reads TGTGCCAGCTTTGCCGCTAACTATGGCTACACCTTC. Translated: CASFAANYGYTF.

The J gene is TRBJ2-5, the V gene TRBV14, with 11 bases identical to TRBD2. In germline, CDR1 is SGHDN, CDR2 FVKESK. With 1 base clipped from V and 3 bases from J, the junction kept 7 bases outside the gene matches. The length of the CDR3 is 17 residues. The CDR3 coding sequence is TGTGCCAGCAGCCAAGGTAGACTAGCGGGACCCAAAGAGACCCAGTACTTC. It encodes CASSQGRLAGPKETQYF.

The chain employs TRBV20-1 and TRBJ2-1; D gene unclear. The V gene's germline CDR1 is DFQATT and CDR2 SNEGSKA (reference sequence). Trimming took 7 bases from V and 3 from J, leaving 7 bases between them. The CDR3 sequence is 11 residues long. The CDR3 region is CSVGFYNEQFF. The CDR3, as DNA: TGCAGTGTCGGGTTCTACAATGAGCAGTTCTTC.

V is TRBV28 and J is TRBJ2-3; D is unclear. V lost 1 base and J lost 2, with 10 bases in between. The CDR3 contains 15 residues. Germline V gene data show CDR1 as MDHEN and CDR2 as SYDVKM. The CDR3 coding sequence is TGTGCCAGCAGTTTATCGGCTGACAACACAGATACGCAGTATTTT. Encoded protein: CASSLSADNTDTQYF.

The CDR3 DNA reads as TGCAGCGTTGAATGGGGCTGGATGTACAATGAGCAGTTCTTC. It encodes CSVEWGWMYNEQFF. The chain uses TRBV29-1 and TRBJ2-1; the D gene is possibly TRBD1 (5 bases). The germline V gene has CDR1 SQVTM and CDR2 ANQGSEA. This CDR3 is 14 amino acids long. Trimming left V 2 bases short and J 4 bases short, with 12 bases between.

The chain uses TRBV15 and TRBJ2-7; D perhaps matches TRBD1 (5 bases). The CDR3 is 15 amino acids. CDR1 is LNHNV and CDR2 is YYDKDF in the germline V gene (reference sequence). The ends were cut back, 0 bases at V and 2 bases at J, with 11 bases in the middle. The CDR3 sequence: CATSRDIQGTYEQYF. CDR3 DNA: TGTGCCACCAGCAGAGATATCCAGGGCACCTACGAGCAGTACTTC.

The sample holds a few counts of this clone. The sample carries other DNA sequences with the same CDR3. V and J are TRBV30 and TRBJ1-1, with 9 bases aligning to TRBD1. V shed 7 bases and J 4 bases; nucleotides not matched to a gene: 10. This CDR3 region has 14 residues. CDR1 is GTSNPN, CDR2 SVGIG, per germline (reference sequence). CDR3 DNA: TGTGCCTTGAACAGGGGGCTGGGGAGCACTGAAGCTTTCTTT. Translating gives CALNRGLGSTEAFF.

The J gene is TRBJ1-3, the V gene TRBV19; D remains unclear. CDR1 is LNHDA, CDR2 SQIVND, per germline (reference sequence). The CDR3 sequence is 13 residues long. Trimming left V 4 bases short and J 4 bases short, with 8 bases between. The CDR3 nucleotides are TGTGCCAGTAGTAAAGCGTGGGGAAACACCATATATTTT. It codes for CASSKAWGNTIYF.

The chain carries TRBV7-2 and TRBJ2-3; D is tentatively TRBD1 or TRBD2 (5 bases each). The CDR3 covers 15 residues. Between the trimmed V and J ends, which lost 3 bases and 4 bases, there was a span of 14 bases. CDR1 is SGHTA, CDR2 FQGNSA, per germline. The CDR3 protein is CASSLQGVLPDTQYF. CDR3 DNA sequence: TGTGCCAGCAGCTTGCAGGGAGTGTTGCCAGATACGCAGTATTTT.

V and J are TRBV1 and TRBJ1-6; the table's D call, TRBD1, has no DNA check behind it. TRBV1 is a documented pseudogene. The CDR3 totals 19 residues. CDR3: CTSSQTDRDQEPRNSPLHF. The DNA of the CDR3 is TGCACCAGCAGCCAAACCGACAGGGACCAAGAACCCAGGAATTCACCCCTCCACTTT.

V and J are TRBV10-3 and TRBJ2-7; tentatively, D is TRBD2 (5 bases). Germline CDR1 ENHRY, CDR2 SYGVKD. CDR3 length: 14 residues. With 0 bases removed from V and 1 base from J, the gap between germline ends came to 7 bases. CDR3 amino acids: CAISESLGSYEQYF. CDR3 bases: TGTGCCATCAGTGAGTCACTAGGGTCCTACGAGCAGTACTTC.

CDR3 residues: CASSEQGQANTGELFF. DNA of the CDR3: TGTGCCAGCAGTGAACAGGGGCAAGCGAACACCGGGGAGCTGTTTTTT. The chain is built from TRBV2 and TRBJ2-2, with D possibly being TRBD1 (6 bases). Between the trimmed V and J ends, which lost 2 bases and 0 bases, there was a span of 10 bases. The CDR3 loop spans 16 amino acids. From germline, CDR1 is SNHLY and CDR2 FYNNEI.

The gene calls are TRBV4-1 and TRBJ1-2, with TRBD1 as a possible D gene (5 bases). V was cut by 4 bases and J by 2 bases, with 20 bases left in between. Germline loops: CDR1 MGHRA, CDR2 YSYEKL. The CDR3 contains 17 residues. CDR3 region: CASSPSHLGGRNYGYTF. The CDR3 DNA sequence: TGCGCCAGCAGCCCAAGTCACCTCGGGGGGAGGAACTATGGCTACACCTTC.